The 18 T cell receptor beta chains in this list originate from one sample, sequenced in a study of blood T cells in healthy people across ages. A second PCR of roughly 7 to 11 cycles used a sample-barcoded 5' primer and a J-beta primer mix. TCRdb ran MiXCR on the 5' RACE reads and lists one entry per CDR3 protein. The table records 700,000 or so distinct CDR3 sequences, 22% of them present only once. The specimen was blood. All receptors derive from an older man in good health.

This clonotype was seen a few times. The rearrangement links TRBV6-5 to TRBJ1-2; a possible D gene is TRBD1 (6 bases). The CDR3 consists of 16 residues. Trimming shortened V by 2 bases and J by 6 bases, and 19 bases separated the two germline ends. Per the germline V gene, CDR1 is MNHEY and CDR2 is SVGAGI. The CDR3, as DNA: TGTGCCAGCAGTTACGCATACACAGGGTTGGACAATGGCTACACCTTC. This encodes CASSYAYTGLDNGYTF.

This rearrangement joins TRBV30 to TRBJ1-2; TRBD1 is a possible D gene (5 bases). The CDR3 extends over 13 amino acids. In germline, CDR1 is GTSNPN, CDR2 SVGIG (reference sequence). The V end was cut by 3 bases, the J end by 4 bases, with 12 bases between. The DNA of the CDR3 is TGTGCCTGGAGCGAGGGGCGGATCTATGGCTACACCTTC. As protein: CAWSEGRIYGYTF.

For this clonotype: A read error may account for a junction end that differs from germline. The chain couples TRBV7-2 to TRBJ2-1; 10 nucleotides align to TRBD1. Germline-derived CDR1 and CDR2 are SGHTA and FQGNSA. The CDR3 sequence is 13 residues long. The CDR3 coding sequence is TGTGCCAGCAGCTTATTTAGTCAGGACAGGGGGATCTTC. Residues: CASSLFSQDRGIF.

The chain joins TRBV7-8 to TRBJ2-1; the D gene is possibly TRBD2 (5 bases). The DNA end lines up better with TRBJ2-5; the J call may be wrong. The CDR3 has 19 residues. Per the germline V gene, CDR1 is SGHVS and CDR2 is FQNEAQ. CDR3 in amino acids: CASSLARVIGVEERETQYF. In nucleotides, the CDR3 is TGTGCCAGCAGCTTAGCGCGGGTGATCGGGGTGGAGGAGCGGGAGACCCAGTACTTC.

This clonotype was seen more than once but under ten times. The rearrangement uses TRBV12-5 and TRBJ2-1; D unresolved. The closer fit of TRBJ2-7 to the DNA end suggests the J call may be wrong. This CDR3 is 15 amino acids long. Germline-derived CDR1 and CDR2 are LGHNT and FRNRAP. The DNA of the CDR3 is TGTGCTAGTGGTTTGAACGGGCTCCACTCCTACGAGCAGTACGTC. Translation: CASGLNGLHSYEQYV.

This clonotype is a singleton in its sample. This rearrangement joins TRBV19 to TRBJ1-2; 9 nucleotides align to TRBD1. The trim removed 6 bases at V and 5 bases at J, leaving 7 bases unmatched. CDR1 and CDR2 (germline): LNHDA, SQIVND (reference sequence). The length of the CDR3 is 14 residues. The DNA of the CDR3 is TGTGCCAGTAGGCGGGACAGGGAGGCATATGGCTACACCTTC. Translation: CASRRDREAYGYTF.

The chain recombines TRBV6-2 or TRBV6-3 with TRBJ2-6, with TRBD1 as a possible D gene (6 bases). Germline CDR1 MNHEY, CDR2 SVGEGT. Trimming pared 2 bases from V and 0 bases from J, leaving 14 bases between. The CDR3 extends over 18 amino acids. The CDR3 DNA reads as TGTGCCAGCAGTTACGTGCGGACAGAATTCTCTGGGGCCAACGTCCTGACTTTC. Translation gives CASSYVRTEFSGANVLTF.

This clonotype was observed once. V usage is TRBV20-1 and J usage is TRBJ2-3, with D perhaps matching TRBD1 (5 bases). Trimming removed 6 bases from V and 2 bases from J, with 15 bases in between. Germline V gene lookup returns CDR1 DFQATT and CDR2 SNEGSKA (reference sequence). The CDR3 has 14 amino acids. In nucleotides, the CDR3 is TGCAGTGCGCCAGGGTGGGGCAACACAGATACGCAGTATTTT. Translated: CSAPGWGNTDTQYF.

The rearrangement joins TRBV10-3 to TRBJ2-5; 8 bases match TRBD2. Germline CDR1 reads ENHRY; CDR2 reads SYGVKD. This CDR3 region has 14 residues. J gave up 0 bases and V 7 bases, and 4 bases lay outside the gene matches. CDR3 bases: TGTGCCATCATGGCTAGCGGGCACCAAGAGACCCAGTACTTC. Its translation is CAIMASGHQETQYF.

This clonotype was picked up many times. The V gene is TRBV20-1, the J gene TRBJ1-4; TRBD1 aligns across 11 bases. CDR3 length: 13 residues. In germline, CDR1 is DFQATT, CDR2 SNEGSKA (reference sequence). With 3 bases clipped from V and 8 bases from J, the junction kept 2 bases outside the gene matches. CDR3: CSARWTGGEKLFF. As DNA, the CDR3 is TGCAGTGCTAGGTGGACAGGGGGCGAAAAACTGTTTTTT.

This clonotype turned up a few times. For the CDR3, the DNA is TGCGCCAGCAGCTTGGGAGACAGGAGGAAAAACATTCAGTACTTC. This codes for CASSLGDRRKNIQYF. The chain is built from TRBV5-1 and TRBJ2-4; a possible D gene is TRBD1 (6 bases). The CDR3 contains 15 residues. V was clipped by 0 bases and J by 4 bases, with 11 bases between them. The germline CDR1 and CDR2 sequences are SGHRS and YFSETQ.

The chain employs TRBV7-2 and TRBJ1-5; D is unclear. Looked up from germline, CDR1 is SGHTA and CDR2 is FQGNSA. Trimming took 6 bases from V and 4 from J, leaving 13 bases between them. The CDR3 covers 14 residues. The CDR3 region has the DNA TGTGCCAGCAGTCAGAACGGGAATAATCAGCCCCAGCATTTT. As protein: CASSQNGNNQPQHF.

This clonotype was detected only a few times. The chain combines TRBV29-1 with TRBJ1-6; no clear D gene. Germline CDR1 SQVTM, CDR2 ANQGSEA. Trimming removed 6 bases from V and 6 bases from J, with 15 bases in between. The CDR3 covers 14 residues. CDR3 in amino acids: CSVLTDGPNSPLHF. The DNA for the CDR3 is TGCAGCGTCCTGACGGACGGCCCTAATTCACCCCTCCACTTT.

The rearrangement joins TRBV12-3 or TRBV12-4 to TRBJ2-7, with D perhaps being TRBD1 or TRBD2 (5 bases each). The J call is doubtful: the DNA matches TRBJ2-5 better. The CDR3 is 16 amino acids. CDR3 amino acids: CASSSPLGTHQETQYF. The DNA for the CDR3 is TGTGCCAGCAGTTCCCCATTGGGGACCCACCAAGAGACCCAGTACTTC.

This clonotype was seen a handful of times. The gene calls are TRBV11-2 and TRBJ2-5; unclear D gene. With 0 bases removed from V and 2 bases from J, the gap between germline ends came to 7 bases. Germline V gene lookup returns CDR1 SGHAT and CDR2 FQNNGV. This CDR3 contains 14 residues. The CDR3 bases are TGTGCCAGCAGCTTAGATATCCAGCAAGAGACCCAGTACTTC. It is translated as CASSLDIQQETQYF.

The CDR3 spells CASSARFGGMYQETQYF. The DNA for the CDR3 is TGTGCCAGCAGTGCAAGGTTTGGGGGCATGTACCAAGAGACCCAGTACTTC. J is TRBJ2-5 and V is TRBV6-1, with D tentatively TRBD1 (6 bases). The CDR3 extends over 17 amino acids. Germline values: CDR1 MNHNS, CDR2 SASEGT. The V and J ends lost 4 bases and 0 bases respectively, with 18 bases between them.

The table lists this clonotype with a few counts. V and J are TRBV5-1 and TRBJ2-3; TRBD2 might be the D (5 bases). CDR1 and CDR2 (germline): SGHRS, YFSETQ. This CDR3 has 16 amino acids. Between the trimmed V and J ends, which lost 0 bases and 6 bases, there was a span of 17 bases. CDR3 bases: TGCGCCAGCAGCTTGGCAGGAGGAGCGCTGATTGATACGCAGTATTTT. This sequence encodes CASSLAGGALIDTQYF.

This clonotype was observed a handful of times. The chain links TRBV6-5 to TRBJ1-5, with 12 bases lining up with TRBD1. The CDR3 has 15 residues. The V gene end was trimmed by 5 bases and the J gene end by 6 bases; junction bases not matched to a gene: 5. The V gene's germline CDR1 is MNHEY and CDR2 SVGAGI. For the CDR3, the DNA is TGTGCCAGCAGTAGGGGACAGGGGGCAGGTCAGCCCCAGCATTTT. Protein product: CASSRGQGAGQPQHF.